These 27 T cell receptor beta chains were sequenced from one sample in a study of CD8 T cells in Susac syndrome. An amount of RNA that ranged from roughly 0.5 to 1 ug was reverse transcribed with random hexamers. TCRdb reprocessed the immunoSEQ multiplex PCR reads with MiXCR, giving one entry per CDR3 protein. The top ten clones hold roughly 0.13% of a sample with approximately 200,000 distinct CDR3 sequences, roughly 90% of them seen once. Material for sequencing was CD8+ T cells from PBMCs. These receptors were taken from a human donor with multiple sclerosis.

This chain joins TRBV7-3 and TRBJ2-1; possibly TRBD2 for D (7 bases). Per germline, CDR1 SGHTA and CDR2 FQGTGA. Trimming removed 0 bases at V and 4 bases at J, with 13 bases between. This CDR3 has 16 residues. The CDR3: CASSLTAGGTYNEQFF. In DNA form, the CDR3 reads TGTGCCAGCAGCTTAACGGCCGGGGGGACATACAATGAGCAGTTCTTC.

The chain recombines TRBV15 with TRBJ2-1, with D perhaps assigned TRBD1 or TRBD2 (5 bases each). Germline assignment: CDR1 LNHNV and CDR2 YYDKDF (reference sequence). The ends were cut back, 6 bases at V and 1 base at J, with 10 bases in the middle. The CDR3 is 14 residues long. The CDR3 spells CATRDEGSYNEQFF. CDR3 nucleotide sequence: TGTGCCACCAGGGACGAGGGGTCCTACAATGAGCAGTTCTTC.

The chain employs TRBV27 and TRBJ1-1; D ambiguous. The CDR3 length is 14 residues. V lost 2 bases, J lost 1 base, and 8 bases lay in between. The V gene's germline CDR1 is MNHEY and CDR2 SMNVEV (reference sequence). For the CDR3, the DNA is TGTGCCAGCAGTTTAACGACGGGGAACACTGAAGCTTTCTTT. Its translation: CASSLTTGNTEAFF.

The V call is TRBV4-1, the J call TRBJ1-1; TRBD1 might be the D (6 bases). Germline assignment: CDR1 MGHRA and CDR2 YSYEKL. The length of the CDR3 is 14 residues. Trimming removed 0 bases at V and 6 bases at J, with 11 bases between. The CDR3: CASSQDKGGAEAFF. The CDR3 nucleotides are TGCGCCAGCAGCCAAGATAAGGGGGGGGCTGAAGCTTTCTTT.

The rearrangement joins TRBV2 to TRBJ2-1, with 7 bases that match TRBD2. This CDR3 contains 17 residues. V was clipped by 1 base and J by 6 bases; unmatched bases: 12. Germline CDR1 SNHLY, CDR2 FYNNEI. The CDR3 sequence is CASSEDQTSVVLNEQFF. Here the CDR3 DNA reads TGTGCCAGCAGTGAAGACCAAACTAGCGTTGTGCTCAATGAGCAGTTCTTC.

This chain joins TRBV7-9 and TRBJ2-7; D might be TRBD2 (6 bases). The CDR3 covers 15 residues. The V end lost 5 bases, the J end lost 6 bases, and 20 bases lay between the germline ends. Germline V gene data show CDR1 as SEHNR and CDR2 as FQNEAQ (reference sequence). CDR3 in DNA: TGTGCCAGCAGCCACCACCGGGAGAGAGGTGGCGAGCAGTACTTC. Encoded protein: CASSHHRERGGEQYF.

The chain couples TRBV2 to TRBJ2-5; perhaps TRBD1 as D (5 bases). Germline V gene sequence: CDR1 SNHLY, CDR2 FYNNEI. This CDR3 spans 13 amino acids. The CDR3 DNA reads TGTGCTGCCGACAGCCCCAACCAAGAGACCCAGTACTTC. Protein: CAADSPNQETQYF.

The gene calls are TRBV27 and TRBJ2-5; D remains ambiguous. The CDR3 totals 13 residues. Trimming removed 3 bases at V and 4 bases at J, with 9 bases between. CDR1 and CDR2 (germline): MNHEY, SMNVEV (reference sequence). The CDR3 coding sequence is TGTGCCAGCAGTTTTAAGGGTCGAGAGACCCAGTACTTC. Amino acid sequence: CASSFKGRETQYF.

This clonotype has a single count. The chain employs TRBV20-1 and TRBJ1-5; no definite D call. CDR1 is DFQATT and CDR2 is SNEGSKA in the germline V gene (reference sequence). The CDR3 contains 13 residues. V lost 6 bases to trimming and J lost 3 bases, with 12 bases between them. CDR3 coding DNA: TGCAGTGCCCGGGGAGGGATCAATCAGCCCCAGCATTTT. It translates to CSARGGINQPQHF.

This rearrangement joins TRBV4-3 to TRBJ1-3; D perhaps matches TRBD1 (5 bases). Trimming pared 4 bases from V and 1 base from J, leaving 11 bases between. Germline V gene lookup returns CDR1 LGHNA and CDR2 YSLEER. This CDR3 is 15 amino acids long. Here the CDR3 reads CASSRGRVSGNTIYF. The CDR3 DNA reads TGCGCCAGCAGCCGGGGCAGGGTGTCTGGAAACACCATATATTTT.

The chain carries TRBV13 and TRBJ1-1, with D unclear. The V end was cut by 5 bases, the J end by 1 base, with 17 bases between. CDR1 and CDR2 from the germline V gene are PRHDT and FYEKMQ (reference sequence). The CDR3 has 16 residues. CDR3 nucleotide sequence: TGTGCCAGCAGCCCGAGGACCGAGCGGGGGAACACTGAAGCTTTCTTT. Translation: CASSPRTERGNTEAFF.

The chain combines TRBV7-9 with TRBJ1-1, with unresolved D. Germline-derived CDR1 and CDR2 are SEHNR and FQNEAQ (reference sequence). V lost 1 base, J lost 0 bases, and 12 bases lay in between. The CDR3 totals 16 residues. CDR3 in amino acids: CASSLVGGTMNTEAFF. The CDR3 nucleotides are TGTGCCAGCAGCTTAGTGGGCGGAACGATGAACACTGAAGCTTTCTTT.

The gene calls are TRBV6-1 and TRBJ1-1, with D hard to call. Trimming took 8 bases from V and 2 from J, leaving 21 bases between them. Germline assignment: CDR1 MNHNS and CDR2 SASEGT. There are 16 residues in the CDR3. Written as DNA, the CDR3 is TGTGCCAGCCCAGAGGAGGAGGAACTCTCTAACACTGAAGCTTTCTTT. It specifies CASPEEEELSNTEAFF.

A note on this clonotype: An end of the junction differs from the germline gene, which may be a read error. This chain uses TRBV30 with TRBJ1-1; D uncertain. The CDR3 loop spans 14 amino acids. Germline loops: CDR1 GTSNPN, CDR2 SVGIG (reference sequence). The CDR3 loop reads CAWSVGTLNTEPFF. CDR3 DNA sequence: TGTGCCTGGAGTGTCGGCACACTGAACACTGAACCTTTCTTT.

V usage is TRBV7-3 and J usage is TRBJ1-1, with 9 bases matching TRBD1. The germline CDR1 and CDR2 sequences are SGHTA and FQGTGA. The length of the CDR3 is 12 residues. Unmatched junction bases numbered 6, after V lost 5 bases and J lost 11 bases. CDR3 coding DNA: TGTGCCAGCAGCCTAGGGACAGGGACGGCTTTCTTT. Protein: CASSLGTGTAFF.

The chain uses TRBV5-1 and TRBJ1-1; D is ambiguous. This CDR3 contains 12 residues. The germline V gene encodes CDR1 SGHRS and CDR2 YFSETQ. The V end lost 4 bases, the J end lost 5 bases, and 9 bases lay between the germline ends. This CDR3 is CASSTDTTEAFF. CDR3 in DNA: TGCGCCAGCAGCACAGACACGACTGAAGCTTTCTTT.

The CDR3 is CSARRDYEQYF. As DNA, the CDR3 is TGCAGTGCTAGAAGGGACTACGAGCAGTACTTC. The genes are TRBV20-1 and TRBJ2-7; the D is unclear. The V gene lost 2 bases and the J gene lost 3 bases, with 5 bases spanning the gap. This CDR3 comprises 11 residues. Germline V gene lookup returns CDR1 DFQATT and CDR2 SNEGSKA (reference sequence).

The chain employs TRBV30 and TRBJ2-1; 13 nucleotides match TRBD2. CDR1 GTSNPN and CDR2 SVGIG come from the germline V gene (reference sequence). The V gene end was trimmed by 0 bases and the J gene end by 7 bases; junction bases not matched to a gene: 6. The CDR3 loop spans 16 amino acids. The CDR3 DNA is TGTGCCTGGAGTGTGCGGACTAGCGGGGGACGAAATGAGCAGTTCTTC. This codes for CAWSVRTSGGRNEQFF. Based on the CDR3 plus reference TRBV30 and TRBJ2-1, the full variable domain is SQTIHQWPATLVQPVGSPLSLECTVEGTSNPNLYWYRQAAGRGLQLLFYSVGIGQISSEVPQNLSASRPQDRQFILSSKKLLLSDSGFYLCAWSVRTSGGRNEQFFGPGTRLTVL.

The V and J genes are TRBV5-1 and TRBJ2-1; 7 bases agree with TRBD2. CDR1 is SGHRS, CDR2 YFSETQ, per germline. The CDR3 consists of 15 residues. Losses at the gene ends were 4 bases for V and 0 bases for J; bases not matched to a gene: 4. In nucleotides, the CDR3 is TGCGCCAGCAGCCCAGCTAGCGGCTCCTACAATGAGCAGTTCTTC. As protein: CASSPASGSYNEQFF.

The chain carries TRBV6-4 and TRBJ1-5; D remains unclear. The CDR3 runs 15 residues. V lost 8 bases and J lost 0, with 14 bases in between. From germline, CDR1 is MRHNA and CDR2 SNTAGT. As DNA, the CDR3 is TGTGCCAGCCGGTCAGGATCTGGTAGCAATCAGCCCCAGCATTTT. It specifies CASRSGSGSNQPQHF.

The chain joins TRBV30 to TRBJ1-2; D not certain. Trimming removed 3 bases at V and 6 bases at J, with 8 bases between. The CDR3 is 11 residues long. Germline lookup yields CDR1 GTSNPN and CDR2 SVGIG (reference sequence). The CDR3 sequence is CAWSPGNGYTF. CDR3 coding DNA: TGTGCCTGGAGCCCCGGGAATGGCTACACCTTC.

The chain links TRBV14 to TRBJ1-2; no clear D. The CDR3 is 13 residues long. V was pared by 5 bases and J by 8 bases, with 15 bases between. Per the germline V gene, CDR1 is SGHDN and CDR2 is FVKESK. The CDR3: CASSAPGKLGYTF. In DNA, the CDR3 is TGTGCCAGCAGCGCCCCTGGGAAGCTGGGCTACACCTTC. The whole variable domain, filled in from reference TRBV14 and TRBJ1-2, reads EAGVTQFPSHSVIEKGQTVTLRCDPISGHDNLYWYRRVMGKEIKFLLHFVKESKQDESGMPNNRFLAERTGGTYSTLKVQPAELEDSGVYFCASSAPGKLGYTFGSGTRLTVV.

The chain employs TRBV20-1 and TRBJ2-1, with TRBD2 matching over 7 bases. The CDR3 is 15 residues long. Trimming took 2 bases from V and 6 from J; bases not matched to a gene: 10. CDR1 and CDR2 from the germline V gene are DFQATT and SNEGSKA (reference sequence). The CDR3 spells CSARLGLPSVNEQFF. The CDR3 DNA follows: TGCAGTGCTAGATTGGGACTACCCTCGGTCAATGAGCAGTTCTTC.

This clonotype was counted only a few times. This CDR3 reads CASSATSGTAHYEQYF. CDR3 in DNA: TGTGCCAGCAGTGCCACCTCCGGGACTGCCCATTACGAGCAGTACTTC. The chain uses TRBV27 and TRBJ2-7, with a possible D match to TRBD2 (6 bases). V lost 5 bases and J 4 bases, leaving 21 bases between the germline ends. This CDR3 is built from 16 residues. Germline-derived CDR1 and CDR2 are MNHEY and SMNVEV (reference sequence).

This clonotype was seen just once. The rearrangement uses TRBV6-5 and TRBJ2-7; D gene uncertain. Trimming took 3 bases from V and 3 from J, leaving 12 bases between them. The CDR3 consists of 14 residues. Germline V lookup: CDR1 MNHEY, CDR2 SVGAGI. The DNA of the CDR3 is TGTGCCAGCAGTTATAGAATGGCCCACTACGAGCAGTACTTC. Translating it yields CASSYRMAHYEQYF.

The DNA of the CDR3 is TGTGCCAGCAGCCCATACGCGGGGTCCCAAGAGACCCAGTACTTC. Encoded protein: CASSPYAGSQETQYF. This chain connects TRBV13 to TRBJ2-5; TRBD2 is a possible D gene (6 bases). This CDR3 has 15 residues. CDR1 and CDR2 from the germline V gene are PRHDT and FYEKMQ (reference sequence). V lost 5 bases and J lost 1, with 14 bases in between. The full variable domain, with the rest looked up from reference TRBV13 and TRBJ2-5, is AAGVIQSPRHLIKEKRETATLKCYPIPRHDTVYWYQQGPGQDPQFLISFYEKMQSDKGSIPDRFSAQQFSDYHSELNMSSLELGDSALYFCASSPYAGSQETQYFGPGTRLLVL.

The rearrangement uses TRBV9 and TRBJ2-7; 14 bases line up with TRBD2. Germline lookup yields CDR1 SGDLS and CDR2 YYNGEE. V was pared by 0 bases and J by 5 bases, with 1 base of the junction left unmatched. CDR3 length: 15 residues. This chain's CDR3 is CASSVGGLAGDEQYF. CDR3 nucleotide sequence: TGTGCCAGCAGCGTAGGGGGACTAGCGGGAGACGAGCAGTACTTC.